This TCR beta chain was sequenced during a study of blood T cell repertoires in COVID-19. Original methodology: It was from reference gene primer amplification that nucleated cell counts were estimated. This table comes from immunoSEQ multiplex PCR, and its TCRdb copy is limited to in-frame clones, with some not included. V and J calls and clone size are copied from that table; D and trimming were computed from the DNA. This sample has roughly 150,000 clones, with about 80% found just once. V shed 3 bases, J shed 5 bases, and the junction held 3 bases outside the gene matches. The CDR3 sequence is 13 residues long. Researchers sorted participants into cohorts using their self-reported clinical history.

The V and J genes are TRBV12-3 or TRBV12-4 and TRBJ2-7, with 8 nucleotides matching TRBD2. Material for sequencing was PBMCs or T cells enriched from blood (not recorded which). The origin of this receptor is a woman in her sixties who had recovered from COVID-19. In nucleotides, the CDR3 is TGTGCCAGCAGTTTTCGGGGGGGAGACGAGCAGTACTTC. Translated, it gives CASSFRGGDEQYF.